This entry concerns a single T cell receptor (beta chain). The target of this receptor is not known. Per-base quality was not reported, and no clone a single base away is much larger than it. TCRbeta CDR3 regions were amplified from genomic DNA using the immunoSEQ Assay, a bias-controlled multiplex PCR. The paper's processing steps were these. Within the assay, amplification of reference gene primers was used to estimate how many nucleated cells each sample contained. Sequence reads were collapsed and filtered to measure the absolute abundance of every unique TCRbeta CDR3 rearrangement. Productive Simpson clonality was computed per sample as the square root of Simpson's diversity index over productive rearrangements. TCRdb limited this immuneACCESS table to in-frame rearrangements with V and J called. A share of clones is missing; checked studies link under half to unresolved V genes, and the rest is unexplained. V and J calls and clone size are given by that table; D and trimming were obtained from the DNA. This sample comprises under 300,000 clones, roughly 80% of them detected only once. Around 3.5% of the sample rests with the top ten.

This sample was taken from a study of blood T cell repertoires in COVID-19 (dated by TCRdb to the early 2020s). Background for the entire study: The collaborator samples originated in the United States, Italy and Spain and spanned the acute and convalescent phases of COVID-19. The dataset comprised deeply sampled blood TCRbeta repertoires from subjects exposed to, actively infected with, or recovered from COVID-19. The repertoires were made available in a free public database intended to serve as a resource for research on the immune response to SARS-CoV-2. The material from the prospective study consisted of cDNA or gDNA derived from T cells, B-cell-depleted T cells, or PBMCs. Samples came from the ongoing ImmuneRACE study (first 160 participants) plus 1,254 subjects from 6 global collaborators. Where available, HLA class I and class II types were taken from metadata supplied by the sample provider and were not determined by assay-based typing. A de-identified subject ID, COVID-19 status, age in years and sex were almost always included in the sample metadata. The study at large found these results: The amount of clinical and demographic metadata varied by source and participant and was provided uncurated.

Each collaborating institution followed its own protocols to collect whole blood in K2EDTA tubes. For TCRbeta analysis, collaborators shipped samples as frozen whole blood, isolated PBMCs, or DNA extracted from either of those sample types. Including the terminal cysteine and phenylalanine, the CDR3 comprises 13 residues. The DNA shown is the 39-base CDR3, in frame from base 1. For CDR1 and CDR2, the germline V gene lists SQVTM and ANQGSEA. V lost 5 bases and J lost 6 bases, and the count of bases not matched to a germline gene is 5. Sample: peripheral blood. The TCR comes from a woman aged 18-29 years with acute or convalescent COVID-19. The V and J segments used are TRBV29-1 and TRBJ2-7, and 12 junctional nucleotides match TRBD1. The CDR3 in this case is CSVSGTGGGEQYF. The DNA sequence is given as TGCAGCGTTTCCGGGACAGGGGGCGGCGAGCAGTACTTC.